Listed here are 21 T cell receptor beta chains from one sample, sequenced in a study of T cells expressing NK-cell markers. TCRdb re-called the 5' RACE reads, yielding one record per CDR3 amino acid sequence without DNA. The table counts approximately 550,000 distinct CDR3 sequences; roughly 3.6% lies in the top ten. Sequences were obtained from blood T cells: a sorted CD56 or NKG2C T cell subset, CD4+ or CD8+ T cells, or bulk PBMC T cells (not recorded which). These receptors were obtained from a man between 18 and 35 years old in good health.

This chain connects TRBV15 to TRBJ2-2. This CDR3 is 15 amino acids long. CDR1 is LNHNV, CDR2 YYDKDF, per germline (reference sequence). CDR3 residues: CATSSRTEFGGELFF. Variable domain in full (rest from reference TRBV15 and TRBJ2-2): DAMVIQNPRYQVTQFGKPVTLSCSQTLNHNVMYWYQQKSSQAPKLLFHYYDKDFNNEADTPDNFQSRRPNTSFCFLDIRSPGLGDTAMYLCATSSRTEFGGELFFGEGSRLTVL.

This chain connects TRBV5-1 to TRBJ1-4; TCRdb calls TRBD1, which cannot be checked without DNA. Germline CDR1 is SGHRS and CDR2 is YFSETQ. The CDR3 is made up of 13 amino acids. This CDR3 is CASRPGANEKLFF.

The CDR3 is CASRPGLANTDTQYF. The V gene is TRBV27, the J gene TRBJ2-3; checking the TCRdb D call of TRBD2 is not possible without DNA. CDR3 length: 15 residues. Germline CDR1 and CDR2: MNHEY and SMNVEV (reference sequence).

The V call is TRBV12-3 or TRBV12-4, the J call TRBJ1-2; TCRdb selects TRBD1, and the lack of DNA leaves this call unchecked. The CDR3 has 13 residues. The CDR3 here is CASSLRGVSGYTF.

The CDR3 sequence: CASSYWGDGRGRSEQFF. The chain joins TRBV6-2 or TRBV6-3 to TRBJ2-1; TCRdb proposes TRBD2, but this gene call is untestable without DNA. The CDR3 covers 17 residues. In germline, CDR1 is MNHEY, CDR2 SVGEGT.

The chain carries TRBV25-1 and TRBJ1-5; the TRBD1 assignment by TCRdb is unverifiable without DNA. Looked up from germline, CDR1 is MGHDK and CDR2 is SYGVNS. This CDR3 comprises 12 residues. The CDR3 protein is CASGDSNQPQHF. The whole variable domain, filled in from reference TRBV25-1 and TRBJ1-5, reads EADIYQTPRYLVIGTGKKITLECSQTMGHDKMYWYQQDPGMELHLIHYSYGVNSTEKGDLSSESTVSRIRTEHFPLTLESARPSHTSQYLCASGDSNQPQHFGDGTRLSIL.

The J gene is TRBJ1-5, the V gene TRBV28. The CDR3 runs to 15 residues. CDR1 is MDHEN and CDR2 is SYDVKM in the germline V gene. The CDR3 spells CASSISGPLDQPQHF.

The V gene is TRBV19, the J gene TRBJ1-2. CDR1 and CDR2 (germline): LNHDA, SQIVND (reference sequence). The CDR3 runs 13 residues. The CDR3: CASGRDSYYGYTF.

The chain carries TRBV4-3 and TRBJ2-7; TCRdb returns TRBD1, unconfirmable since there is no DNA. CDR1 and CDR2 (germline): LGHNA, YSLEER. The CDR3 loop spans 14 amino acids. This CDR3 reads CASSQDLTGGEQYF.

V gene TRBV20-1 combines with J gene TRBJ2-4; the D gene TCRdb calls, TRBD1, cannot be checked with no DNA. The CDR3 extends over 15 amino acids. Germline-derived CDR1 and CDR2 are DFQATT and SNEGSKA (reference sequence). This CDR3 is CSAREAPGGKNIQYF.

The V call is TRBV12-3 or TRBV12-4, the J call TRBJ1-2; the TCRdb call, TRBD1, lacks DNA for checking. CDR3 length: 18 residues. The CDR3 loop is CASSLERTWTGGSYGYTF.

The CDR3 loop is CASSGDSGTSRSDTQYF. The gene calls are TRBV7-2 and TRBJ2-3; TCRdb selects TRBD2, and the lack of DNA leaves this call unchecked. This CDR3 spans 17 amino acids. Germline V gene sequence: CDR1 SGHTA, CDR2 FQGNSA.

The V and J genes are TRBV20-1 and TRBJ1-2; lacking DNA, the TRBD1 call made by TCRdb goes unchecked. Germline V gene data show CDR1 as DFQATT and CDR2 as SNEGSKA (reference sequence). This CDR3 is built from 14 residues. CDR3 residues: CSARDPPGNYGYTF.

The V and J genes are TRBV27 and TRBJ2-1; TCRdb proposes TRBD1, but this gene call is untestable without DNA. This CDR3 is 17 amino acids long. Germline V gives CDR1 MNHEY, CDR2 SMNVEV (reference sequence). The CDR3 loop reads CASRRQRHPSSYNEQFF.

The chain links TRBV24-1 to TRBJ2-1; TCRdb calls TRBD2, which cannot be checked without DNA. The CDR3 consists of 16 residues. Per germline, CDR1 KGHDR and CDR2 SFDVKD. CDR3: CATSDPTSGRANEQFF.

CDR3 amino acids: CASSLFAFQETQYF. The chain employs TRBV27 and TRBJ2-5. Looked up from germline, CDR1 is MNHEY and CDR2 is SMNVEV (reference sequence). The CDR3 spans 14 residues.

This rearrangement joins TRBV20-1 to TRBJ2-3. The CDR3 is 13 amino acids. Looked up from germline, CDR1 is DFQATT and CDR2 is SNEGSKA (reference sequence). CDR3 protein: CSADRSSTDTQYF.

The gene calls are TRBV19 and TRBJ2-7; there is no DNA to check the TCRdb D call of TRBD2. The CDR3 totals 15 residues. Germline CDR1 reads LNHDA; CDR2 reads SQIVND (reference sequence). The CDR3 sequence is CASSNPGRPTYEQYF.

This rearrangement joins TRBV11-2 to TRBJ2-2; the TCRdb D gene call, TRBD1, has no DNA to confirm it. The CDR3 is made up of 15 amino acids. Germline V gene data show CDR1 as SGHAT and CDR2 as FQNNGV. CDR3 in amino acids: CASYTGQGRTGELFF.

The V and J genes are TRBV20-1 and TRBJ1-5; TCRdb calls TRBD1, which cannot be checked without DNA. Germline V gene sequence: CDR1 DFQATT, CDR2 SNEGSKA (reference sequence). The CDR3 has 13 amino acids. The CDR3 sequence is CSLDRGVNQPQHF.

The CDR3 protein is CASSYIGTSEAFF. The V and J genes are TRBV6-2 or TRBV6-3 and TRBJ1-1. The CDR3 contains 13 residues. Germline V lookup: CDR1 MNHEY, CDR2 SVGEGT.